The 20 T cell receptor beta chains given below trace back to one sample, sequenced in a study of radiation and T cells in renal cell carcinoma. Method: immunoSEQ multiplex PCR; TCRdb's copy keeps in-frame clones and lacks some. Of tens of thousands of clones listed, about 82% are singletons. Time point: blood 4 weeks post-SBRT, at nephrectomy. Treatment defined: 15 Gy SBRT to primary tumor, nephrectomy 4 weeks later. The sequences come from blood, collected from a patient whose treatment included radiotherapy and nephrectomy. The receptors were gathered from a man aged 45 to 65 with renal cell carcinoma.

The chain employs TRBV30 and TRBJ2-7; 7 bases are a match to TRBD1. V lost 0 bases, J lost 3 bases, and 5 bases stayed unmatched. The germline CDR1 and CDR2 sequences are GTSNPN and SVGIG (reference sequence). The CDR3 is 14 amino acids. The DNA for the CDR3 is TGTGCCTGGAGTGTACCAGGGGGTAGCTACGAGCAGTACTTC. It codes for CAWSVPGGSYEQYF. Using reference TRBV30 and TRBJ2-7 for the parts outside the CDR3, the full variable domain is SQTIHQWPATLVQPVGSPLSLECTVEGTSNPNLYWYRQAAGRGLQLLFYSVGIGQISSEVPQNLSASRPQDRQFILSSKKLLLSDSGFYLCAWSVPGGSYEQYFGPGTRLTVT.

CDR3 nucleotides: TGCGCCAGCAGCTTGGGGACAGGGCTGGAAGGCTACACCTTC. It is translated as CASSLGTGLEGYTF. J is TRBJ1-2 and V is TRBV5-1; 8 positions match TRBD1. This CDR3 is built from 14 residues. Germline V gene data show CDR1 as SGHRS and CDR2 as YFSETQ. V gave up 0 bases and J gave up 8 bases; unmatched junction bases: 6.

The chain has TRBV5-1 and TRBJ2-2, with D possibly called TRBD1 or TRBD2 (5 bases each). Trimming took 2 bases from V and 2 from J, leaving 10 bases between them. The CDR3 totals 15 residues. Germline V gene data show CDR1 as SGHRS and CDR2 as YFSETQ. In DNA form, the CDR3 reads TGCGCCAGCAGCTTACCCGGGGCTAACACCGGGGAGCTGTTTTTT. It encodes CASSLPGANTGELFF.

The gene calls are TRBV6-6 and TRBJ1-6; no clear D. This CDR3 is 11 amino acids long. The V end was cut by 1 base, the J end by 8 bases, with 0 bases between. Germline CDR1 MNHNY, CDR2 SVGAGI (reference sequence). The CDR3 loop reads CASSYYSPLHF. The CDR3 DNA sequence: TGTGCCAGCAGTTACTATTCACCCCTCCACTTT.

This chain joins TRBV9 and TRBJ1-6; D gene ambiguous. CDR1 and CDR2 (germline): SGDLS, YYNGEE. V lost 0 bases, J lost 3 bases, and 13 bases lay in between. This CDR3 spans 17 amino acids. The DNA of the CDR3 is TGTGCCAGCAGCGTAGGGGATGGGATTCTCTATAATTCACCCCTCCACTTT. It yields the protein CASSVGDGILYNSPLHF.

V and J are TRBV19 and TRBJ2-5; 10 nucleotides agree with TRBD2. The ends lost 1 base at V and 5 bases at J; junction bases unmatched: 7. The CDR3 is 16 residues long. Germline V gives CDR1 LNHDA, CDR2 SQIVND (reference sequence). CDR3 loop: CASSIGGAGGEETQYF. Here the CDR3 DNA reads TGTGCCAGTAGTATAGGAGGAGCGGGGGGGGAGGAGACCCAGTACTTC. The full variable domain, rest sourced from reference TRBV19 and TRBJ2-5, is DGGITQSPKYLFRKEGQNVTLSCEQNLNHDAMYWYRQDPGQGLRLIYYSQIVNDFQKGDIAEGYSVSREKKESFPLTVTSAQKNPTAFYLCASSIGGAGGEETQYFGPGTRLLVL.

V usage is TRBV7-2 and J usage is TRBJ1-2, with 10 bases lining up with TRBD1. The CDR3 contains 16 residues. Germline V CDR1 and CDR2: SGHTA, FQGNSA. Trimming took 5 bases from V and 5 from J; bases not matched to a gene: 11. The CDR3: CASSPSGTGAPYGYTF. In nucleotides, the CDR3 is TGTGCCAGCAGCCCTTCCGGGACAGGGGCACCGTATGGCTACACCTTC.

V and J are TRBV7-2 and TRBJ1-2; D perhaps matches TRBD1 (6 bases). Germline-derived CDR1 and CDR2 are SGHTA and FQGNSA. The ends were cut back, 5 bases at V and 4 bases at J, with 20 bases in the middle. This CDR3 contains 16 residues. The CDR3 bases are TGTGCCAGCAGCCCCCATGGGCAGGGGACGAGCTATGGCTACACCTTC. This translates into CASSPHGQGTSYGYTF.

CDR3 sequence reads: CASSSGGMYIQYF. The CDR3 bases are TGTGCCAGCAGCTCGGGGGGCATGTACATTCAGTACTTC. The chain couples TRBV7-9 to TRBJ2-4, with a tentative D call TRBD2 (7 bases). Germline CDR1 is SEHNR and CDR2 is FQNEAQ (reference sequence). CDR3 length equals 13 residues. Between the trimmed V and J ends, which lost 4 bases and 8 bases, there was a span of 12 bases.

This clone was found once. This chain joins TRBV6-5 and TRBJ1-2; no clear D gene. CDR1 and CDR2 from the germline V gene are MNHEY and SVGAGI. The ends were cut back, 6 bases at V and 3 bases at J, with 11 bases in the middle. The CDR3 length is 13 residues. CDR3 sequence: CASSNTVDYGYTF. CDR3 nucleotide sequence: TGTGCCAGCAGCAATACAGTGGACTATGGCTACACCTTC.

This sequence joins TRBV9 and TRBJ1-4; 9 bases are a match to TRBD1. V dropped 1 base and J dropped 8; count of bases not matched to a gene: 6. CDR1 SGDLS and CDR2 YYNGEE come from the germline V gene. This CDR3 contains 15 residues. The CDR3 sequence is CASSVSGTGHEKLFF. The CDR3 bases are TGTGCCAGCAGCGTAAGTGGGACAGGGCACGAAAAACTGTTTTTT. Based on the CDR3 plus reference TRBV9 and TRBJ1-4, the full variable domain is DSGVTQTPKHLITATGQRVTLRCSPRSGDLSVYWYQQSLDQGLQFLIQYYNGEERAKGNILERFSAQQFPDLHSELNLSSLELGDSALYFCASSVSGTGHEKLFFGSGTQLSVL.

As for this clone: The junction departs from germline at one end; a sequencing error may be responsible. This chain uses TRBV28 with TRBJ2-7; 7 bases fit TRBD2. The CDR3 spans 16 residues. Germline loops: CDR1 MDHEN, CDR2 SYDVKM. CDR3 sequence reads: CASKSYEGGRAGEQYF. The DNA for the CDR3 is TGTGCAAGCAAGAGCTATGAAGGCGGGAGAGCGGGCGAGCAGTACTTC.

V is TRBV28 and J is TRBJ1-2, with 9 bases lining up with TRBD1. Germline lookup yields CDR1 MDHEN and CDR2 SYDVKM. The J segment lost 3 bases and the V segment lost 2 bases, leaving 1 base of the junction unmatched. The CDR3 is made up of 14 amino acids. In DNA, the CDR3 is TGTGCCAGCAGTTTAGACAGGGGGGACTATGGCTACACCTTC. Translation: CASSLDRGDYGYTF.

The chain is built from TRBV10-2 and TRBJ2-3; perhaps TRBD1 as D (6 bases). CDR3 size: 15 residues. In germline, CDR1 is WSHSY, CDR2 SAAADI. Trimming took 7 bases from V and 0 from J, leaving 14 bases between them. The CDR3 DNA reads TGCGCCAGCACCAACAGGGTCCCTAGCACAGATACGCAGTATTTT. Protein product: CASTNRVPSTDTQYF.

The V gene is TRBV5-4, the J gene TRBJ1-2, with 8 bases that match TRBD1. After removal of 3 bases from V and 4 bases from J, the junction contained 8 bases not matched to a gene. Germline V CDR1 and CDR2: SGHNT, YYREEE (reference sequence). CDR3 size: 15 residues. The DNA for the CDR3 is TGTGCCAGCAGCTATCGCCAGGGGGCTCGCTATGGCTACACCTTC. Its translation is CASSYRQGARYGYTF. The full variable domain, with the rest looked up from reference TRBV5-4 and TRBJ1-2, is ETGVTQSPTHLIKTRGQQVTLRCSSQSGHNTVSWYQQALGQGPQFIFQYYREEENGRGNFPPRFSGLQFPNYSSELNVNALELDDSALYLCASSYRQGARYGYTFGSGTRLTVV.

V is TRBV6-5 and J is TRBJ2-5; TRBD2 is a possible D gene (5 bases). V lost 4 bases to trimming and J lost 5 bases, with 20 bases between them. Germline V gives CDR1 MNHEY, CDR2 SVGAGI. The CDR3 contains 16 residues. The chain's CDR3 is CASSLTRYVLPETQYF. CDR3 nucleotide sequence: TGTGCCAGCAGTTTAACTAGATACGTCCTACCGGAGACCCAGTACTTC.

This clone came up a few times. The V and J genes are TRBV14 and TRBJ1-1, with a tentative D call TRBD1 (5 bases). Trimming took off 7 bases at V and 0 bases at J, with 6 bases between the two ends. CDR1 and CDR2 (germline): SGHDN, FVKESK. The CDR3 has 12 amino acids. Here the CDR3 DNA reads TGTGCCAGCACGGGGGTGAACACTGAAGCTTTCTTT. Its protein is CASTGVNTEAFF.

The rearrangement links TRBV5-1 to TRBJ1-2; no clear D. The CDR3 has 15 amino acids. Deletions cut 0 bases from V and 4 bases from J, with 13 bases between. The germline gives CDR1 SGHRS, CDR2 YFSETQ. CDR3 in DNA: TGCGCCAGCAGCTTGGAACAGCCTCCTTCCTATGGCTACACCTTC. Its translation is CASSLEQPPSYGYTF.

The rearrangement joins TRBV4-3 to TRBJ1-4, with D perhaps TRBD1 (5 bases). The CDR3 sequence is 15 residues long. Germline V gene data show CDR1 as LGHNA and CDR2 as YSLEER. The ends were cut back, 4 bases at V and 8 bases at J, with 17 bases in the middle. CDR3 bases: TGCGCCAGCAGCCCTAACGCGGGGGGAGGAGAAAAACTGTTTTTT. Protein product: CASSPNAGGGEKLFF.

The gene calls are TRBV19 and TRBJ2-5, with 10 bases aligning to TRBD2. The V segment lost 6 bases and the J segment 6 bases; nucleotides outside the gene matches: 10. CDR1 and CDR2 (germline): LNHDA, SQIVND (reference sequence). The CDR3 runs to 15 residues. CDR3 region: CASSGAGGSFQTQYF. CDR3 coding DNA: TGTGCCAGTAGCGGAGCGGGAGGGAGTTTTCAGACCCAGTACTTC.